A single sample gave rise to the 30 T cell receptor beta chains below, sequenced in a study of post-analysis software for immune sequencing data. Study-level findings and limits: There were about 5 TRBV segments more frequent in patients than controls, and TRBV5-6, TRBV5-1 and TRBV20-1 were among them.

Antigen specificity for these receptors is unknown. TCR beta libraries were prepared from cDNA with unique molecular identifiers. TCRdb reanalysed the PCR reads using MiXCR and keeps one entry per CDR3 protein. The sample records about half a million distinct CDR3 sequences, around a third being singletons. The sequenced sample consisted of blood. Source of these receptors: a girl aged 2-17 years with multiple sclerosis.

On this clonotype itself: The missing conserved phenylalanine or tryptophan at the end of this CDR3 makes a read error likely. The V gene is TRBV29-1, the J gene TRBJ2-4; D may be TRBD2 (6 bases). The CDR3 has 15 residues. Trimming removed 2 bases at V and 0 bases at J, with 11 bases between. Germline-derived CDR1 and CDR2 are SQVTM and ANQGSEA. The CDR3 DNA sequence: TGCAGCGTTGAAATTGGGGGGTTAGCCAAAAACATTCAGTACGTC. This sequence encodes CSVEIGGLAKNIQYV.

V usage is TRBV14 and J usage is TRBJ1-6; D might be TRBD1 (6 bases). Germline V lookup: CDR1 SGHDN, CDR2 FVKESK. The CDR3 runs 18 residues. V was pared by 1 base and J by 0 bases, with 13 bases between. The CDR3 is CASSQGGGTRSYNSPLHF. Here the CDR3 DNA reads TGTGCCAGCAGCCAAGGAGGGGGGACCCGCTCCTATAATTCACCCCTCCACTTT.

The table lists this clonotype with a few counts. V and J are TRBV29-1 and TRBJ2-5, with D possibly matching TRBD1 (6 bases). This CDR3 has 12 residues. Trimming left V 6 bases short and J 2 bases short, with 10 bases between. The germline V gene encodes CDR1 SQVTM and CDR2 ANQGSEA. Here the CDR3 reads CSVGQKQETQYF. The CDR3 DNA reads as TGCAGCGTCGGACAGAAACAAGAGACCCAGTACTTC.

To note about this clonotype: A much more abundant neighbour one base away suggests this may be a read error. CDR3 region: CNVELQETQYF. Here the CDR3 DNA reads TGCAACGTTGAACTCCAAGAGACCCAGTACTTC. The V call is TRBV29-1, the J call TRBJ2-5; D is unresolved. The CDR3 contains 11 residues. Germline V gene data show CDR1 as SQVTM and CDR2 as ANQGSEA.

The chain carries TRBV6-5 and TRBJ2-2, with a weak D call TRBD2 (6 bases). The germline V gene encodes CDR1 MNHEY and CDR2 SVGAGI. CDR3 length equals 14 residues. Trimming took 7 bases from V and 3 from J, leaving 12 bases between them. The CDR3 loop reads CASTRGGDTGELFF. The CDR3 DNA sequence: TGTGCCAGCACACGAGGAGGGGACACCGGGGAGCTGTTTTTT.

The rearrangement links TRBV20-1 to TRBJ1-2; 8 positions match TRBD1. Germline V lookup: CDR1 DFQATT, CDR2 SNEGSKA (reference sequence). This CDR3 has 15 amino acids. The J segment lost 8 bases and the V segment lost 3 bases, leaving 14 bases of the junction unmatched. The CDR3 loop reads CSARESDRAKGGYTF. In nucleotides, the CDR3 is TGCAGTGCTAGGGAATCGGACAGGGCGAAGGGCGGCTACACCTTC.

This clonotype appeared a few times. DNA for the CDR3: TGTGCCAGCAGCTTGGCTACAACAGGGGGTGCGCAGTATTTT. This codes for CASSLATTGGAQYF. The chain links TRBV5-6 to TRBJ2-3; TRBD1 matches 8 bases. This CDR3 has 14 amino acids. The V gene end was trimmed by 0 bases and the J gene end by 10 bases; junction bases not matched to a gene: 7. Germline loops: CDR1 SGHDT, CDR2 YYEEEE.

In the case of this clonotype: The junction departs from germline at one end; a sequencing error may be responsible. This sequence joins TRBV15 and TRBJ2-5; TRBD1 agrees at 8 bases. CDR1 and CDR2 (germline): LNHNV, YYDKDF (reference sequence). The CDR3 spans 16 residues. CDR3 DNA sequence: TGTGCCACCAGCAGAGATTACGGCACAGGGGGAGACGAGCAGTGCTTC. This codes for CATSRDYGTGGDEQCF.

This clonotype was found many times. The chain combines TRBV10-3 with TRBJ2-5; D is ambiguous. The CDR3 length is 14 residues. Trimming took off 6 bases at V and 4 bases at J, with 15 bases between the two ends. Germline V gene lookup returns CDR1 ENHRY and CDR2 SYGVKD. The CDR3 spells CAIRPRQDGETQYF. The CDR3 DNA sequence: TGTGCCATCAGGCCTAGGCAGGACGGAGAGACCCAGTACTTC.

The sample holds a few counts of this clonotype. The chain links TRBV7-9 to TRBJ2-7, with 9 nucleotides matching TRBD2. The J call may be mistaken, given a closer DNA end match to TRBJ2-5. Germline V gene lookup returns CDR1 SEHNR and CDR2 FQNEAQ (reference sequence). The CDR3 is made up of 16 amino acids. The CDR3 bases are TGTGCCAGCAGTCCTTTCGCAGCGGGGGGCGGTGAGACCCAGTACTTC. It codes for CASSPFAAGGGETQYF.

The sample holds a few counts of this clonotype. The chain uses TRBV4-1 and TRBJ1-2, with D tentatively TRBD1 (5 bases). This CDR3 spans 15 amino acids. V shed 1 base and J shed 1 base, with 10 bases lying between them. Per germline, CDR1 MGHRA and CDR2 YSYEKL. The DNA of the CDR3 is TGCGCCAGCAGCCAAGGGAGGGGAAGTAACTATGGCTACACCTTC. It yields the protein CASSQGRGSNYGYTF.

This clonotype has only a few counts. The chain uses TRBV9 and TRBJ1-1, with no clear D. This CDR3 comprises 13 residues. CDR1 is SGDLS and CDR2 is YYNGEE in the germline V gene. The germline V and J ends were trimmed by 4 bases and 4 bases, with 11 bases remaining between them. In nucleotides, the CDR3 is TGTGCCAGCAGCTCAAGTGGGTCCACTGAAGCTTTCTTT. Residues: CASSSSGSTEAFF. Full variable domain (remainder filled in from reference TRBV9 and TRBJ1-1): DSGVTQTPKHLITATGQRVTLRCSPRSGDLSVYWYQQSLDQGLQFLIQYYNGEERAKGNILERFSAQQFPDLHSELNLSSLELGDSALYFCASSSSGSTEAFFGQGTRLTVV.

This CDR3 reads CSAGPGGSYNEQFF. CDR3 sequence (DNA): TGCAGTGCTGGTCCTGGGGGTTCTTACAATGAGCAGTTCTTC. The chain has TRBV20-1 and TRBJ2-1, with D perhaps being TRBD1 or TRBD2 (5 bases each). Germline V CDR1 and CDR2: DFQATT, SNEGSKA (reference sequence). The CDR3 has 14 residues. V lost 5 bases and J lost 4, with 15 bases in between.

This clonotype was counted a few times. The genes are TRBV20-1 and TRBJ2-1; 8 positions agree with TRBD2. CDR1 is DFQATT, CDR2 SNEGSKA, per germline (reference sequence). This CDR3 contains 14 residues. V was clipped by 5 bases and J by 6 bases; unmatched bases: 9. Written as DNA, the CDR3 is TGCAGTGCTCCCGGGACTAGACGAATCAATGAGCAGTTCTTC. The encoded protein is CSAPGTRRINEQFF.

The rearrangement uses TRBV20-1 and TRBJ1-2, with 7 bases matching TRBD1. V was clipped by 0 bases and J by 8 bases; unmatched bases: 6. Germline lookup yields CDR1 DFQATT and CDR2 SNEGSKA (reference sequence). The CDR3 runs 13 residues. The CDR3 nucleotides read TGCAGTGCTAGAGAAATGACAGGGAGAGGCTACACCTTC. It specifies CSAREMTGRGYTF.

J is TRBJ1-4 and V is TRBV6-6; 7 nucleotides agree with TRBD1. This CDR3 has 14 residues. Germline V CDR1 and CDR2: MNHNY, SVGAGI (reference sequence). The V gene end was trimmed by 4 bases and the J gene end by 6 bases; junction bases not matched to a gene: 5. CDR3 residues: CASSSGGTDEKLFF. CDR3 in DNA: TGTGCCAGCAGTTCCGGGGGGACAGATGAAAAACTGTTTTTT.

The chain couples TRBV12-3 or TRBV12-4 to TRBJ2-7; D ambiguous. This CDR3 is built from 13 residues. Trimming shortened V by 0 bases and J by 6 bases, and 9 bases separated the two germline ends. CDR3 nucleotide sequence: TGTGCCAGCAGTTTAGCAGGGCTGGGCGAGCAGTACTTC. As protein: CASSLAGLGEQYF.

This clonotype was counted once. The rearrangement joins TRBV7-9 to TRBJ2-7, with TRBD2 identical over 9 bases. The end of the DNA is better explained by TRBJ2-5, so the J call may be wrong. Germline V CDR1 and CDR2: SEHNR, FQNEAQ (reference sequence). This CDR3 has 14 amino acids. Written as DNA, the CDR3 is TGTGCCAGCAGGAGTAGCGGGGGCCTGGAGACCCAGTACTTC. It translates to CASRSSGGLETQYF.

The chain uses TRBV24-1 and TRBJ2-3; D remains ambiguous. There are 16 residues in the CDR3. V dropped 1 base and J dropped 1 base, with 11 bases sitting between them. Per germline, CDR1 KGHDR and CDR2 SFDVKD. DNA of the CDR3: TGTGCCACCAGTGATTTAAGGGCAACAGGCACAGATACGCAGTATTTT. It encodes CATSDLRATGTDTQYF.

This clonotype was seen a few times. V usage is TRBV15 and J usage is TRBJ1-5; D unresolved. The ends were cut back, 5 bases at V and 2 bases at J, with 13 bases in the middle. The CDR3 sequence is 15 residues long. CDR1 and CDR2 from the germline V gene are LNHNV and YYDKDF (reference sequence). DNA for the CDR3: TGTGCCACCAGCCAGGTGAGGGATGGCAATCAGCCCCAGCATTTT. It specifies CATSQVRDGNQPQHF.

This clonotype was found a few times. The chain couples TRBV15 to TRBJ2-5; D call uncertain. Germline V CDR1 and CDR2: LNHNV, YYDKDF (reference sequence). This CDR3 is 14 amino acids long. The V end lost 0 bases, the J end lost 2 bases, and 7 bases lay between the germline ends. In DNA, the CDR3 is TGTGCCACCAGCAGAGATACGGGTCAAGAGACCCAGTACTTC. Its protein product is CATSRDTGQETQYF.

V usage is TRBV4-1 and J usage is TRBJ2-2, with unresolved D. Per germline, CDR1 MGHRA and CDR2 YSYEKL. Deletions cut 9 bases from V and 6 bases from J, with 14 bases between. The length of the CDR3 is 13 residues. The CDR3 sequence is CASQPGGSGELFF. In DNA form, the CDR3 reads TGCGCCAGTCAGCCCGGTGGGTCCGGGGAGCTGTTTTTT.

The CDR3, as DNA: TGTGCCAGCAGCCCCCAAGGCCTGGAGGGAGAAAAACTGTTTTTT. Protein: CASSPQGLEGEKLFF. This sequence joins TRBV3-1 and TRBJ1-4; D is unresolved. V shed 4 bases and J shed 8 bases, with 17 bases lying between them. Germline CDR1 is LGHDT and CDR2 is YNNKEL (reference sequence). The CDR3 covers 15 residues. Variable domain in full (rest from reference TRBV3-1 and TRBJ1-4): DTAVSQTPKYLVTQMGNDKSIKCEQNLGHDTMYWYKQDSKKFLKIMFSYNNKELIINETVPNRFSPKSPDKAHLNLHINSLELGDSAVYFCASSPQGLEGEKLFFGSGTQLSVL.

The chain recombines TRBV7-3 with TRBJ1-1; D ambiguous. CDR3 length equals 14 residues. Germline V gene data show CDR1 as SGHTA and CDR2 as FQGTGA. V lost 2 bases, J lost 5 bases, and 12 bases lay in between. CDR3 in DNA: TGTGCCAGCAGCTTAGGCCGGATTGGAACTGAAGCTTTCTTT. Encoded protein: CASSLGRIGTEAFF.

This clonotype was observed a few times. This chain's CDR3 is CASNLSGRDQPQHF. The CDR3, as DNA: TGTGCCAGCAACCTCTCAGGAAGGGATCAGCCCCAGCATTTT. The chain carries TRBV6-1 and TRBJ1-5; D is ambiguous. Per germline, CDR1 MNHNS and CDR2 SASEGT. The CDR3 totals 14 residues. V lost 7 bases and J lost 5, with 15 bases in between.

This rearrangement joins TRBV6-6 to TRBJ1-4, with no clear D. V was shortened by 2 bases and J by 2 bases, with 9 bases between the two germline ends. Looked up from germline, CDR1 is MNHNY and CDR2 is SVGAGI (reference sequence). This CDR3 has 15 amino acids. This chain's CDR3 is CASSYGPETNEKLFF. DNA of the CDR3: TGTGCCAGCAGTTACGGTCCAGAGACTAATGAAAAACTGTTTTTT.

In its sample, this clonotype was seen a few times. This chain joins TRBV7-2 and TRBJ2-3; TRBD2 might be the D (6 bases). This CDR3 has 14 amino acids. The ends were cut back, 8 bases at V and 2 bases at J, with 14 bases in the middle. The germline gives CDR1 SGHTA, CDR2 FQGNSA. For the CDR3, the DNA is TGTGCCAGCTCCGCGGGGCGCTACACAGATACGCAGTATTTT. Translation gives CASSAGRYTDTQYF.

This clonotype was found many times. The J gene is TRBJ2-3, the V gene TRBV12-3 or TRBV12-4; D remains ambiguous. The V gene lost 7 bases and the J gene lost 0 bases, with 11 bases spanning the gap. The CDR3 runs 14 residues. DNA of the CDR3: TGTGCCAGCACATTGCATGGTAGCACAGATACGCAGTATTTT. Translating gives CASTLHGSTDTQYF.

There are a few counts of this clonotype. The rearrangement uses TRBV6-2 or TRBV6-3 and TRBJ2-7; the D is unclear. The V gene lost 6 bases and the J gene lost 5 bases, with 8 bases spanning the gap. The CDR3 covers 11 residues. From germline, CDR1 is MNHEY and CDR2 SVGEGT. In DNA, the CDR3 is TGTGCCAGCAGCCCCCTGAACGAGCAGTACTTC. This sequence encodes CASSPLNEQYF.

This clonotype was recorded a few times. The chain has TRBV4-2 and TRBJ2-1, with 7 bases matching TRBD2. This CDR3 region has 17 residues. CDR1 and CDR2 from the germline V gene are LGHNA and YNFKEQ. The V segment lost 0 bases and the J segment 9 bases; nucleotides outside the gene matches: 14. CDR3 amino acids: CASSQDFGSLGRGEQFF. The CDR3 DNA follows: TGTGCCAGCAGCCAAGATTTTGGATCCCTGGGGAGGGGTGAGCAGTTCTTC.